This T cell receptor beta chain was obtained from a study of PD-L1 blockade in urothelial cancer. Study in general: Earlier, patients had received 0 to 3 chemotherapy regimens.

The CDR3 is made up of 15 amino acids. Per the germline V gene, CDR1 is SQVTM and CDR2 is ANQGSEA. V was pared by 3 bases and J by 4 bases, with 8 bases of the junction left unmatched. Spiked synthetic TCR analogs estimated absolute template abundance per PCR. Using immunoSEQ multiplex PCR, the repertoire was profiled, and TCRdb retains in-frame clones only, with some absent. This sample has fewer than 50,000 clones, with roughly 90% found just once. Time point here: pretreatment peripheral blood. This receptor was identified in a donor at least 40 years old with urothelial cancer. This sequence joins TRBV29-1 and TRBJ2-3; 9 bases line up with TRBD2. The sequencing used PBMCs, collected around atezolizumab (anti-PD-L1) treatment. The CDR3 nucleotides read TGCAGCGTTGAGGGTAGCGGGAGCCCGGCAGATACGCAGTATTTT. It is translated as CSVEGSGSPADTQYF.